The 22 T cell receptor beta chains reported below all come from one sample, sequenced in a study of OX40 agonist ivuxolimab in advanced cancers. Here immunoSEQ multiplex PCR was the method, and the copy in TCRdb shows in-frame clones only, minus some. The sample holds about 58,000 clones, 70% to 90% seen once. The sample in question was CD4+ or CD8+ T cells sorted from blood, obtained in a trial of the OX40 agonist ivuxolimab. The origin of the receptors is an adult with an advanced solid tumor such as melanoma, head and neck, liver or kidney cancer.

J is TRBJ1-1 and V is TRBV4-2; D is unresolved. The CDR3 length is 14 residues. Trimming removed 3 bases at V and 0 bases at J, with 8 bases between. CDR1 LGHNA and CDR2 YNFKEQ come from the germline V gene. The CDR3 loop is CASSQGRVNTEAFF. The CDR3, as DNA: TGTGCCAGCAGCCAGGGGAGGGTGAACACTGAAGCTTTCTTT.

The chain couples TRBV9 to TRBJ2-3, with 10 bases matching TRBD1. V gave up 1 base and J gave up 2 bases; unmatched junction bases: 10. CDR3 length equals 18 residues. Germline V lookup: CDR1 SGDLS, CDR2 YYNGEE. CDR3 sequence (DNA): TGTGCCAGCAGCGTAACGATCCGGGACAGGGGCCCCACAGATACGCAGTATTTT. Translation gives CASSVTIRDRGPTDTQYF.

The chain recombines TRBV7-2 with TRBJ1-3; unclear D gene. Looked up from germline, CDR1 is SGHTA and CDR2 is FQGNSA. The CDR3 has 15 residues. Trimming took 1 base from V and 2 from J, leaving 9 bases between them. The DNA for the CDR3 is TGTGCCAGCAGCTTAGGACTAGGGACTGGAAACACCATATATTTT. Translating it yields CASSLGLGTGNTIYF.

The rearrangement links TRBV19 to TRBJ2-2; 8 bases are a match to TRBD2. V trimming: 4 bases; J trimming: 0 bases; junction bases outside the gene matches: 7. The CDR3 loop spans 17 amino acids. CDR1 and CDR2 from the germline V gene are LNHDA and SQIVND (reference sequence). CDR3 DNA sequence: TGTGCCAGTAGTAGCCGGTCTAGCGGGTCGAACACCGGGGAGCTGTTTTTT. Amino acids: CASSSRSSGSNTGELFF. Combining the CDR3 with reference TRBV19 and TRBJ2-2 gives the whole variable domain DGGITQSPKYLFRKEGQNVTLSCEQNLNHDAMYWYRQDPGQGLRLIYYSQIVNDFQKGDIAEGYSVSREKKESFPLTVTSAQKNPTAFYLCASSSRSSGSNTGELFFGEGSRLTVL.

This chain joins TRBV7-9 and TRBJ1-2, with unresolved D. Trimming took 3 bases from V and 8 from J, leaving 13 bases between them. The germline V gene encodes CDR1 SEHNR and CDR2 FQNEAQ (reference sequence). The CDR3 loop spans 13 amino acids. CDR3 sequence: CASSFEGRAGYTF. The CDR3 DNA sequence: TGTGCCAGCAGCTTCGAAGGGAGGGCGGGCTACACCTTC.

This chain connects TRBV11-2 to TRBJ2-7; 7 nucleotides align to TRBD1. Germline CDR1 reads SGHAT; CDR2 reads FQNNGV. Trimming at V came to 1 base and at J to 6 bases, leaving 12 bases not matched to a gene. The CDR3 runs to 16 residues. In nucleotides, the CDR3 is TGTGCCAGCAGCTTAGTTCGTCATAGGGGGCCACGCGAGCAGTACTTC. This gives the protein CASSLVRHRGPREQYF.

This sequence joins TRBV28 and TRBJ2-5; either TRBD1 or TRBD2 may fit D (6 bases each). CDR3 length: 17 amino acids. Germline V gene lookup returns CDR1 MDHEN and CDR2 SYDVKM. The germline V and J ends were trimmed by 2 bases and 2 bases, with 18 bases remaining between them. CDR3 nucleotides: TGTGCCAGCAGTTTAAGGGGGTCAGGGAGGACTCAAGAGACCCAGTACTTC. It yields the protein CASSLRGSGRTQETQYF.

The chain links TRBV7-2 to TRBJ2-1; 10 bases match TRBD2. CDR3 length: 16 residues. CDR1 is SGHTA, CDR2 FQGNSA, per germline. V lost 5 bases to trimming and J lost 4 bases; unmatched junction nucleotides: 8. CDR3: CASSGGLAATYNEQFF. In DNA, the CDR3 is TGTGCCAGCAGCGGCGGACTAGCGGCTACTTACAATGAGCAGTTCTTC.

The rearrangement joins TRBV29-1 to TRBJ2-3; tentative D call: TRBD1 (5 bases). The germline gives CDR1 SQVTM, CDR2 ANQGSEA. V was pared by 5 bases and J by 2 bases, with 17 bases between. The CDR3 consists of 15 residues. CDR3 sequence: CSVWIRVRYTDTQYF. The CDR3 nucleotides are TGCAGCGTTTGGATCAGGGTCCGATACACAGATACGCAGTATTTT.

The rearrangement links TRBV7-2 to TRBJ2-7, with a tentative D call TRBD2 (6 bases). This CDR3 has 15 amino acids. Trimming left V 10 bases short and J 0 bases short, with 19 bases between. Germline V gene sequence: CDR1 SGHTA, CDR2 FQGNSA. The CDR3 here is CATKPGAEFSYEQYF. DNA for the CDR3: TGTGCCACCAAACCGGGAGCCGAATTCTCCTACGAGCAGTACTTC.

V is TRBV6-1 and J is TRBJ2-3; possible D gene TRBD2, 6 bases. Germline CDR1 reads MNHNS; CDR2 reads SASEGT. V was pared by 2 bases and J by 1 base, with 10 bases between. The CDR3 is made up of 15 amino acids. The chain's CDR3 is CASSERGSGTDTQYF. For the CDR3, the DNA is TGTGCCAGCAGTGAACGGGGGTCGGGCACAGATACGCAGTATTTT.

The chain recombines TRBV18 with TRBJ2-7; 8 bases are shared with TRBD1. J lost 3 bases, V lost 4 bases, and 8 bases had no gene match. Germline V gives CDR1 KGHSH, CDR2 LQKENI. The CDR3 extends over 15 amino acids. CDR3 residues: CASSQQGAGGYEQYF. The CDR3 DNA reads as TGTGCCAGCTCACAGCAGGGGGCAGGGGGCTACGAGCAGTACTTC.

The chain recombines TRBV29-1 with TRBJ1-1; no clear D. Between the trimmed V and J ends, which lost 7 bases and 8 bases, there was a span of 20 bases. Per germline, CDR1 SQVTM and CDR2 ANQGSEA. The CDR3 is 13 residues long. This chain's CDR3 is CSAAATAVEEAFF. In DNA form, the CDR3 reads TGCAGCGCCGCCGCCACTGCCGTTGAAGAAGCTTTCTTT.

The chain links TRBV11-1 to TRBJ2-7, with 9 bases identical to TRBD2. CDR1 and CDR2 (germline): SGHAT, FQDESV (reference sequence). The CDR3 has 16 amino acids. Unmatched junction bases numbered 8, after V lost 3 bases and J lost 2 bases. The CDR3 DNA reads as TGTGCCAGCAGCTTGTCTAGCGGGACAGTAACCTACGAGCAGTACTTC. Protein sequence: CASSLSSGTVTYEQYF.

This chain uses TRBV7-2 with TRBJ2-1, with 9 bases that match TRBD1. This CDR3 contains 15 residues. After removal of 2 bases from V and 8 bases from J, the junction contained 7 bases not matched to a gene. Germline CDR1 reads SGHTA; CDR2 reads FQGNSA. The DNA for the CDR3 is TGTGCCAGCAGCTTAAGGGACAGGGACTTGCATGAGCAGTTCTTC. Amino acids: CASSLRDRDLHEQFF.

This chain connects TRBV9 to TRBJ1-1; D gene unclear. Trimming cost V 0 bases and J 5 bases, with 5 bases left between them. The CDR3 is 12 residues long. Germline CDR1 reads SGDLS; CDR2 reads YYNGEE. The DNA of the CDR3 is TGTGCCAGCAGCGTAGGGGAGACTGAAGCTTTCTTT. Translated, it gives CASSVGETEAFF.

This clone showed up just a few times. This sequence joins TRBV9 and TRBJ2-1; 12 nucleotides line up with TRBD1. The CDR3 runs to 16 residues. V dropped 2 bases and J dropped 4; count of bases not matched to a gene: 4. Germline lookup yields CDR1 SGDLS and CDR2 YYNGEE. The CDR3: CASSVQGQGAYNEQFF. CDR3 nucleotides: TGTGCCAGCAGCGTCCAGGGACAGGGGGCGTACAATGAGCAGTTCTTC.

The CDR3 bases are TGTGCCAGCAGCTTAGACGTTGGGGGGTTTGGCGAGCAGTACTTC. It encodes CASSLDVGGFGEQYF. The chain combines TRBV7-2 with TRBJ2-7; a weak D match, TRBD2 (6 bases). CDR3 length: 15 amino acids. V lost 1 base and J 6 bases, leaving 16 bases between the germline ends. Germline V gives CDR1 SGHTA, CDR2 FQGNSA.

This clone came up once. The chain is built from TRBV19 and TRBJ1-5; D unresolved. CDR3 length: 14 residues. In germline, CDR1 is LNHDA, CDR2 SQIVND (reference sequence). V lost 5 bases and J 7 bases, leaving 15 bases between the germline ends. In nucleotides, the CDR3 is TGTGCCAGTAGTGGGCGTAACGCGGGACAGCCCCAGCATTTT. This codes for CASSGRNAGQPQHF.

To note about this clone: This sample also contains other DNA sequences that code for the same CDR3. The V call is TRBV21-1, the J call TRBJ1-5. TRBV21-1 is flagged as a pseudogene. This CDR3 has 16 residues. The CDR3 is CASSKGGVELNQPQHF. CDR3 nucleotide sequence: TGTGCCAGCAGCAAGGGAGGGGTCGAACTCAATCAGCCCCAGCATTTT.

The chain recombines TRBV28 with TRBJ1-1; 9 bases map to TRBD1. V trimming: 7 bases; J trimming: 5 bases; junction bases outside the gene matches: 8. Looked up from germline, CDR1 is MDHEN and CDR2 is SYDVKM. This CDR3 is 14 amino acids long. The DNA for the CDR3 is TGTGCCAGCACCACAGGGGGCTCTTGGACTGAAGCTTTCTTT. Amino acid sequence: CASTTGGSWTEAFF.

The chain uses TRBV14 and TRBJ2-1; D is perhaps TRBD2 (6 bases). Trimming removed 5 bases from V and 5 bases from J, with 19 bases in between. The CDR3 spans 16 residues. Germline loops: CDR1 SGHDN, CDR2 FVKESK. The chain's CDR3 is CASSKFTGLRDNEQFF. CDR3 DNA sequence: TGTGCCAGCAGCAAGTTTACGGGACTCCGGGACAATGAGCAGTTCTTC. Complete variable domain (other parts from reference TRBV14 and TRBJ2-1): EAGVTQFPSHSVIEKGQTVTLRCDPISGHDNLYWYRRVMGKEIKFLLHFVKESKQDESGMPNNRFLAERTGGTYSTLKVQPAELEDSGVYFCASSKFTGLRDNEQFFGPGTRLTVL.